This TCR beta chain is drawn from a study of somatic mutations in cytotoxic T cells in rheumatoid arthritis. On the study more broadly: It was right after diagnosis, before any treatment, that patient blood (less than 33 ml EDTA) was drawn.

Method: immunoSEQ multiplex PCR; TCRdb's copy keeps in-frame clones and lacks some. The data contain roughly 2,500 clones, 77% of them singletons. Positive selection with magnetic beads achieved the isolation of CD4+ and CD8+ cells, followed by a flow cytometry check of purity. Germline assignment: CDR1 SGHRS and CDR2 YFSETQ. V lost 0 bases and J 9 bases, leaving 18 bases between the germline ends. There are 15 residues in the CDR3. General observations from the study: Clonality measured in CD8+ T cells did not differ significantly between rheumatoid arthritis patients and age-matched healthy controls.

For this clone: Its antigen is undetermined.

This rearrangement joins TRBV5-1 to TRBJ2-5; D may be TRBD1 (5 bases). Material: CD8+ T cells sorted from blood. This TCR derives from a man between 65 and 80 years old with rheumatoid arthritis. The CDR3 DNA sequence: TGCGCCAGCAGCTTGGGCGGCCAGGGTAGTAGTTCCCAGTACTTC. Its translation: CASSLGGQGSSSQYF.